The 15 T cell receptor beta chains below all came from one sample that was sequenced in a study of control samples from healthy donors and cancer patients. Repertoires were generated with immunoSEQ multiplex PCR, while TCRdb's copy carries only in-frame clones and drops some. The table includes 120,000 or so clones, roughly 89% detected once. The source material was blood. Receptors originate from a man aged 30-40 years in good health.

V gene TRBV10-1 combines with J gene TRBJ1-4; possibly TRBD1 for D (6 bases). Trimming cost V 2 bases and J 5 bases, with 12 bases left between them. Germline CDR1 is WNHNN and CDR2 is SYGVQD (reference sequence). CDR3 size: 15 residues. Written as DNA, the CDR3 is TGCGCCAGCAGTGAGGGAAGGGGGAGGAATGAAAAACTGTTTTTT. Translated, it gives CASSEGRGRNEKLFF.

V gene TRBV5-1 combines with J gene TRBJ1-1; 10 nucleotides match TRBD1. With 0 bases clipped from V and 8 bases from J, the junction kept 4 bases outside the gene matches. Germline CDR1 reads SGHRS; CDR2 reads YFSETQ. The CDR3 consists of 14 residues. The CDR3: CASSLGQGAEEAFF. The DNA of the CDR3 is TGCGCCAGCAGCTTGGGACAGGGGGCGGAGGAAGCTTTCTTT.

As concerns this clone: Other nucleotide sequences in the sample specify the same CDR3. The chain carries TRBV15 and TRBJ2-5; D perhaps matches TRBD1 (5 bases). Deletions cut 0 bases from V and 2 bases from J, with 7 bases between. This CDR3 region has 14 residues. Per germline, CDR1 LNHNV and CDR2 YYDKDF (reference sequence). CDR3 protein: CATSRETGQETQYF. The CDR3 DNA is TGTGCCACCAGCAGAGAAACAGGTCAAGAGACCCAGTACTTC. The entire variable domain, with the rest obtained from reference TRBV15 and TRBJ2-5, is as follows: DAMVIQNPRYQVTQFGKPVTLSCSQTLNHNVMYWYQQKSSQAPKLLFHYYDKDFNNEADTPDNFQSRRPNTSFCFLDIRSPGLGDTAMYLCATSRETGQETQYFGPGTRLLVL.

The chain combines TRBV19 with TRBJ2-7; a possible D gene is TRBD1 (7 bases). The CDR3 has 13 amino acids. Germline V gene lookup returns CDR1 LNHDA and CDR2 SQIVND (reference sequence). Trimming stripped 6 bases from V and 4 bases from J, with 13 bases between. In DNA, the CDR3 is TGTGCCAGTAGCGACAGGGAGGCTTACGAGCAGTACTTC. It encodes CASSDREAYEQYF. Based on the CDR3 plus reference TRBV19 and TRBJ2-7, the full variable domain is DGGITQSPKYLFRKEGQNVTLSCEQNLNHDAMYWYRQDPGQGLRLIYYSQIVNDFQKGDIAEGYSVSREKKESFPLTVTSAQKNPTAFYLCASSDREAYEQYFGPGTRLTVT.

The rearrangement links TRBV11-2 to TRBJ2-7, with a possible D match to TRBD1 (6 bases). Looked up from germline, CDR1 is SGHAT and CDR2 is FQNNGV. This CDR3 comprises 13 residues. The V gene lost 8 bases and the J gene lost 2 bases, with 13 bases spanning the gap. The DNA for the CDR3 is TGTGCCAGCCGGCGACAGGCAACCTACGAGCAGTACTTC. Translating it yields CASRRQATYEQYF. Using reference TRBV11-2 and TRBJ2-7 for the parts outside the CDR3, the full variable domain is EAGVAQSPRYKIIEKRQSVAFWCNPISGHATLYWYQQILGQGPKLLIQFQNNGVVDDSQLPKDRFSAERLKGVDSTLKIQPAKLEDSAVYLCASRRQATYEQYFGPGTRLTVT.

This rearrangement joins TRBV10-3 to TRBJ2-6; possible D gene TRBD1, 6 bases. The CDR3 has 14 amino acids. Trimming took off 6 bases at V and 2 bases at J, with 8 bases between the two ends. The germline CDR1 and CDR2 sequences are ENHRY and SYGVKD. The CDR3 bases are TGTGCCATCAGATCAGGGGCTGGGGCCAACGTCCTGACTTTC. This translates into CAIRSGAGANVLTF.

V and J are TRBV2 and TRBJ1-2; D possibly corresponds to TRBD1 (5 bases). The CDR3 extends over 14 amino acids. CDR1 and CDR2 (germline): SNHLY, FYNNEI. V lost 6 bases and J 8 bases, leaving 19 bases between the germline ends. CDR3 coding DNA: TGTGCCAGCAGGGACCGGAGAGGGGATGAGGGCTACACCTTC. It codes for CASRDRRGDEGYTF.

The chain links TRBV5-6 to TRBJ1-5; no clear D. The CDR3 has 14 amino acids. From germline, CDR1 is SGHDT and CDR2 YYEEEE. Deletions cut 6 bases from V and 7 bases from J, with 17 bases between. The CDR3 sequence is CASTLGGGLQPQHF. Written as DNA, the CDR3 is TGTGCCAGCACCCTCGGTGGAGGGTTACAGCCCCAGCATTTT.

This clone has only one observation. The chain has TRBV13 and TRBJ2-2; D assignment may be TRBD1 or TRBD2 (5 bases each). The CDR3 loop spans 13 amino acids. V dropped 5 bases and J dropped 6 bases, with 10 bases sitting between them. Germline CDR1 is PRHDT and CDR2 is FYEKMQ (reference sequence). The CDR3 loop reads CASSPRGAGELFF. In DNA form, the CDR3 reads TGTGCCAGCAGCCCGAGGGGTGCCGGGGAGCTGTTTTTT.

The CDR3 loop is CASSLRDRAPYGYTF. The CDR3 nucleotides read TGTGCCAGCAGCTTGCGGGACAGGGCTCCCTATGGCTACACCTTC. The J gene is TRBJ1-2, the V gene TRBV5-6; 9 nucleotides line up with TRBD1. The CDR3 totals 15 residues. V was clipped by 1 base and J by 4 bases; unmatched bases: 5. Germline loops: CDR1 SGHDT, CDR2 YYEEEE. Full variable domain (missing parts from reference TRBV5-6 and TRBJ1-2): DAGVTQSPTHLIKTRGQQVTLRCSPKSGHDTVSWYQQALGQGPQFIFQYYEEEERQRGNFPDRFSGHQFPNYSSELNVNALLLGDSALYLCASSLRDRAPYGYTFGSGTRLTVV.

The gene calls are TRBV6-5 and TRBJ1-3; D may be TRBD1 (6 bases). Trimming shortened V by 4 bases and J by 0 bases, and 13 bases separated the two germline ends. The germline V gene encodes CDR1 MNHEY and CDR2 SVGAGI. The CDR3 totals 16 residues. CDR3 sequence: CASSSFGQFSGNTIYF. CDR3 nucleotides: TGTGCCAGCAGTTCGTTCGGACAGTTCTCTGGAAACACCATATATTTT.

V and J are TRBV10-3 and TRBJ2-3, with D perhaps TRBD2 (8 bases). Trimming took 7 bases from V and 1 from J, leaving 15 bases between them. The CDR3 has 15 residues. CDR1 is ENHRY, CDR2 SYGVKD, per germline. The CDR3: CAIKGATSGTDTQYF. The CDR3 coding sequence is TGTGCCATCAAGGGGGCGACTAGCGGCACAGATACGCAGTATTTT.

This chain connects TRBV7-3 to TRBJ1-3, with no clear D. Germline assignment: CDR1 SGHTA and CDR2 FQGTGA. V gave up 0 bases and J gave up 0 bases, with 12 bases separating them. The CDR3 has 17 residues. The CDR3 DNA sequence: TGTGCCAGCAGCTTAACTGGCGGGTCTAACTCTGGAAACACCATATATTTT. Protein: CASSLTGGSNSGNTIYF.

The CDR3 reads CASSDRGQANYGYTF. In DNA form, the CDR3 reads TGTGCCAGCAGTGACCGGGGGCAAGCTAACTATGGCTACACCTTC. V usage is TRBV2 and J usage is TRBJ1-2; TRBD1 might be the D (6 bases). V lost 3 bases, J lost 0 bases, and 11 bases lay in between. CDR3 length: 15 amino acids. In germline, CDR1 is SNHLY, CDR2 FYNNEI.

V and J are TRBV10-1 and TRBJ1-2; a weak D match, TRBD1 (6 bases). The V end was cut by 5 bases, the J end by 5 bases, with 12 bases between. Germline loops: CDR1 WNHNN, CDR2 SYGVQD (reference sequence). The CDR3 loop spans 13 amino acids. The CDR3 DNA reads TGCGCCAGCAGTAAAGACAGGAGTTATGGCTACACCTTC. This translates into CASSKDRSYGYTF.